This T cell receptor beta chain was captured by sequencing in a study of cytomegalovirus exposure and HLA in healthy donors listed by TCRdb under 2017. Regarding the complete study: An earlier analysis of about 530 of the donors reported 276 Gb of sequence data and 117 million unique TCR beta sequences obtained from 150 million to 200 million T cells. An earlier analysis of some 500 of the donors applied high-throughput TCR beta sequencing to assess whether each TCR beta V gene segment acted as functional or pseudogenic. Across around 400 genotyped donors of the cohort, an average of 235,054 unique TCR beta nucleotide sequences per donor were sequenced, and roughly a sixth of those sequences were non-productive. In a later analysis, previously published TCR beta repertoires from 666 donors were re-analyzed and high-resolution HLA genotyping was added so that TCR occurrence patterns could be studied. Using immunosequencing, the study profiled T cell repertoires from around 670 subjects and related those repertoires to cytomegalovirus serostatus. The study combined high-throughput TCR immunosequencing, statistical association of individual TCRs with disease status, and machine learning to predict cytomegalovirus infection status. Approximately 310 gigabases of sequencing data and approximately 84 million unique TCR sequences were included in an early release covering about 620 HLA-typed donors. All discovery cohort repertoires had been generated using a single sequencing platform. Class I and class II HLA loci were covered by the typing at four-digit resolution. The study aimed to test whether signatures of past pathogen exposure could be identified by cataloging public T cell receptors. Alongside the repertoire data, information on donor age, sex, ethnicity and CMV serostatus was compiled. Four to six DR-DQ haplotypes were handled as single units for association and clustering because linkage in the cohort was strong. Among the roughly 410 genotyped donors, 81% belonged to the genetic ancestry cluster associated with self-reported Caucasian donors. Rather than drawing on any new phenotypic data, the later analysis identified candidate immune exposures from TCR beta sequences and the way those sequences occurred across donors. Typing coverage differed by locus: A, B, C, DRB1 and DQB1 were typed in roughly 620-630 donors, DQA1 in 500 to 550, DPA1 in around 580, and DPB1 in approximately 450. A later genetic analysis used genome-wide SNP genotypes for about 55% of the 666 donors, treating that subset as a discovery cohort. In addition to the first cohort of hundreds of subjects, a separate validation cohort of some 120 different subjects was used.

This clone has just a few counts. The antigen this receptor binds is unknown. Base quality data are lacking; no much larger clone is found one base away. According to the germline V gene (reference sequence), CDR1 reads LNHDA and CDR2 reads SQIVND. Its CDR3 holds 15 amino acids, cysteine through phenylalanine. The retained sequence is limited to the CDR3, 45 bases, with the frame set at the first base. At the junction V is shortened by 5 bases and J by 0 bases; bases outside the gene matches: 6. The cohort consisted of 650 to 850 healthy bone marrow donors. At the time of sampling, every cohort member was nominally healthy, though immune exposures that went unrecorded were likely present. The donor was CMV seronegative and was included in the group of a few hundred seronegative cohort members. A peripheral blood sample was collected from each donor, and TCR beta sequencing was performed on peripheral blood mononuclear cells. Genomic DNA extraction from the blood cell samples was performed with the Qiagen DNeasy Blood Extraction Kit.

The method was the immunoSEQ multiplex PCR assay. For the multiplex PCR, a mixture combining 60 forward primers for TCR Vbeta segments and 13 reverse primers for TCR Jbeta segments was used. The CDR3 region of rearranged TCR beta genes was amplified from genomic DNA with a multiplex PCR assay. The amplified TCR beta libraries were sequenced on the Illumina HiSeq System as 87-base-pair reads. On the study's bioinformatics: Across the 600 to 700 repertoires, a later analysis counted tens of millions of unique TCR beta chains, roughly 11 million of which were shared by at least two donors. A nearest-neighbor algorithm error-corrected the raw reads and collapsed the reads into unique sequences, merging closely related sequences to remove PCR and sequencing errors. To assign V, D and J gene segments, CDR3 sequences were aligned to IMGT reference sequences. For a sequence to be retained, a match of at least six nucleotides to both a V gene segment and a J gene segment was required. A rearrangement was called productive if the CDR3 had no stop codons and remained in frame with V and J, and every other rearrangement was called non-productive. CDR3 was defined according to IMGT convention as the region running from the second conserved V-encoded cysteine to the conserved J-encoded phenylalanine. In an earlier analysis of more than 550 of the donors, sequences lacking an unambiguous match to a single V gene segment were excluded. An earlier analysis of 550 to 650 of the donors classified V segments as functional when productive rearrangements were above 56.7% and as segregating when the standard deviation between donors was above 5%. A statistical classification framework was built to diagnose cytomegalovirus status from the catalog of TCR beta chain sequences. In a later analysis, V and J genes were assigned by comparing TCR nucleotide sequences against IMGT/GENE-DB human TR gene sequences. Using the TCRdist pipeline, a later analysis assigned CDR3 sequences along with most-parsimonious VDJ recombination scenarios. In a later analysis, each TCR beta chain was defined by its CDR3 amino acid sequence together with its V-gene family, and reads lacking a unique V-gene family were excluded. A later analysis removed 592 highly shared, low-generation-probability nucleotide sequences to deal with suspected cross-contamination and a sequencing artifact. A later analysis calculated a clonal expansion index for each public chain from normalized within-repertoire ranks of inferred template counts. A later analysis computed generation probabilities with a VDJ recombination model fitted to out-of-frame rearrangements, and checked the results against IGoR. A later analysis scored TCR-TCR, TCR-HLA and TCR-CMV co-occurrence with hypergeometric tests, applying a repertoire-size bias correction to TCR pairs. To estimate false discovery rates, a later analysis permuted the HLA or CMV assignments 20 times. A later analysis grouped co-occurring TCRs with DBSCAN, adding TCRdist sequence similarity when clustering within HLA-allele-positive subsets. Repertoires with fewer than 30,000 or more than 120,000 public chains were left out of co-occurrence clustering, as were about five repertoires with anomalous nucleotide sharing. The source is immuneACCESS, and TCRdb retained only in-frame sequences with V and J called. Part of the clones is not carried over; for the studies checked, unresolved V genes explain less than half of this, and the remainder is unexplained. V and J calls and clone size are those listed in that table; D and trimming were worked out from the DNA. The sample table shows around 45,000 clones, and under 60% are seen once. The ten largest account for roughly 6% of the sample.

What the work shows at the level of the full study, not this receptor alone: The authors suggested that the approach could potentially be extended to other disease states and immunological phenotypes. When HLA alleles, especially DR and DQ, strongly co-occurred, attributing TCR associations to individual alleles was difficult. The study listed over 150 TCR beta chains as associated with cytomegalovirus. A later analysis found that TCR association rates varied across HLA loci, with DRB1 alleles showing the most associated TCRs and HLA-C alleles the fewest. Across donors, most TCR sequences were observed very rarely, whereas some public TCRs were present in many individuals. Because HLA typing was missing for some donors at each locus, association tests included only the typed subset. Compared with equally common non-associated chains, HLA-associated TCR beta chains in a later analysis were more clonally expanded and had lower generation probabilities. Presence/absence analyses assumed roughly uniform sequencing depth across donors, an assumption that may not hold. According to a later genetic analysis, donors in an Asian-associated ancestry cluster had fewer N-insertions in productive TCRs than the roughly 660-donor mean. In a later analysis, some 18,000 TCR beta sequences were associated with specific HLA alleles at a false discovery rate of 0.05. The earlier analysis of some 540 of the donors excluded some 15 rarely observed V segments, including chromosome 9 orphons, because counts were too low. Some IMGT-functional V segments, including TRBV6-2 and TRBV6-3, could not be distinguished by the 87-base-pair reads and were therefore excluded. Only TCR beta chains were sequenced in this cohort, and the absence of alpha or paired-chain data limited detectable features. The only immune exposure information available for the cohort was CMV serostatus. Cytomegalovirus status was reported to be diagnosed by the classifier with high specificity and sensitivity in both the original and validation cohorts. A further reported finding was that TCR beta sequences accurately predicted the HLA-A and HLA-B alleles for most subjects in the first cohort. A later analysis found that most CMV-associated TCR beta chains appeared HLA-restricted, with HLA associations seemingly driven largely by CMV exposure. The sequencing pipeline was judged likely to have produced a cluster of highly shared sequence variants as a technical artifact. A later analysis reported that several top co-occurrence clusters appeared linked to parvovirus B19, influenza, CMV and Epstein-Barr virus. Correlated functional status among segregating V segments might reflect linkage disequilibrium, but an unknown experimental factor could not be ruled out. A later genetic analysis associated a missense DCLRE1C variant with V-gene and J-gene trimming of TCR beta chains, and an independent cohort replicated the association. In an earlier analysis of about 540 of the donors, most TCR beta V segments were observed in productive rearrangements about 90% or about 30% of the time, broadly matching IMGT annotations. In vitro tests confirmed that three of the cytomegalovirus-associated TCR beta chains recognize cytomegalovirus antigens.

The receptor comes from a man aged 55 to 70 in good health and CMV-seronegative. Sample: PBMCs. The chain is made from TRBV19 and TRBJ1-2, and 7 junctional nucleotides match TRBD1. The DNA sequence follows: TGTGCCAGTAGTGAAGGGACAGTCACTAACTATGGCTACACCTTC. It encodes CASSEGTVTNYGYTF.